The rows below give T cell receptor beta chains drawn from one sample of a study of blood T cell repertoires in COVID-19. The assay was immunoSEQ multiplex PCR, and TCRdb's table has in-frame clones only and misses some. This sample has around 50,000 clones, with roughly 82% found just once. The sequencing sample was made of peripheral blood. The receptors stem from a woman in her sixties or seventies with acute or convalescent COVID-19. CDR3s include the opening cysteine and the closing phenylalanine or tryptophan. D genes are given only for firm matches. Clone size appears in some rows only: once, few, many, or a class for an expanded clone.

d_call: .; j_call: TRBJ2-6; clone_size: .; v_call: TRBV7-2; cdr3_nt: TGTGCCAGCAGCCCCGGGGGTTCTGGGGCCAACGTCCTGACTTTC; cdr3_aa: CASSPGGSGANVLTF
d_call: .; j_call: TRBJ2-7; clone_size: .; v_call: TRBV7-2; cdr3_nt: TGTGCCAGCAGCTCCTCACGGTACTCCTACGAGCAGTACTTC; cdr3_aa: CASSSSRYSYEQYF
d_call: TRBD1; j_call: TRBJ1-3; clone_size: .; v_call: TRBV3-1/TRBV3-2; cdr3_nt: TGTGCCAGCAGGTCGACAGGGCGTGGGGACACCATATATTTT; cdr3_aa: CASRSTGRGDTIYF
d_call: .; j_call: TRBJ2-2; clone_size: .; v_call: TRBV7-2; cdr3_nt: TGTGCCAGCACCCAGGACTTAACGTCTGCGCTGTTTTTT; cdr3_aa: CASTQDLTSALFF
d_call: .; j_call: TRBJ2-7; clone_size: .; v_call: TRBV7-2; cdr3_nt: TGTGCCAGCAGCCCCCGCTCGAGGACAAACGAGCAGTACTTC; cdr3_aa: CASSPRSRTNEQYF
d_call: TRBD1; j_call: TRBJ2-1; clone_size: .; v_call: TRBV4-2; cdr3_nt: TGTGCCAGCAGCCACCGGGACAGGTTAAATGAGCAGTTCTTC; cdr3_aa: CASSHRDRLNEQFF
d_call: .; j_call: TRBJ1-2; clone_size: .; v_call: TRBV5-4; cdr3_nt: TGTGCCAGCAGCAACGGGGTAGCCTATGGCTACACCTTC; cdr3_aa: CASSNGVAYGYTF
d_call: .; j_call: TRBJ1-2; clone_size: once; v_call: TRBV3-1/TRBV3-2; cdr3_nt: TGTGCCAGCAGCCAAGATCGGGGGGAGGACTATGGCTACACCTTC; cdr3_aa: CASSQDRGEDYGYTF
d_call: TRBD1; j_call: TRBJ1-2; clone_size: .; v_call: TRBV19; cdr3_nt: TGTGCCAGTAGTCCAGACAGGGTCGATGGCTACACCTTC; cdr3_aa: CASSPDRVDGYTF
d_call: .; j_call: TRBJ1-1; clone_size: .; v_call: TRBV13; cdr3_nt: TGTGCCAGCAGCCCTGCCGGGACAAGGAACACTGAAGCTTTCTTT; cdr3_aa: CASSPAGTRNTEAFF
d_call: .; j_call: TRBJ2-1; clone_size: .; v_call: TRBV7-2; cdr3_nt: TGTGCCAGCAGCCTAGACAGGAGCTACTCCTACAATGAGCAGTTCTTC; cdr3_aa: CASSLDRSYSYNEQFF
d_call: .; j_call: TRBJ1-6; clone_size: .; v_call: TRBV15; cdr3_nt: TGTGCCACCAGCAGAGGGGAGATCCAAGTTAATTCACCCCTCCACTTT; cdr3_aa: CATSRGEIQVNSPLHF
d_call: .; j_call: TRBJ2-5; clone_size: .; v_call: TRBV11-2; cdr3_nt: TGTGCCAGCAGCAACGGACAGCGATTCCAAGAGACCCAGTACTTC; cdr3_aa: CASSNGQRFQETQYF
d_call: .; j_call: TRBJ1-6; clone_size: .; v_call: TRBV5-1; cdr3_nt: TGCGCCAGCAGCTTGGCCGGGGAACTTCGGTCACCCCTCCACTTT; cdr3_aa: CASSLAGELRSPLHF
d_call: .; j_call: TRBJ2-6; clone_size: .; v_call: TRBV5-1; cdr3_nt: TGCGCCAGCAGCTTGGTGGGCTCCACCGGGGCCAACGTCCTGACTTTC; cdr3_aa: CASSLVGSTGANVLTF
d_call: .; j_call: TRBJ1-5; clone_size: once; v_call: TRBV11-3; cdr3_nt: TGTGCCAGCAGCTTAGCTAGGGGCTTCAATCAGCCCCAGCATTTT; cdr3_aa: CASSLARGFNQPQHF
d_call: TRBD1; j_call: TRBJ1-1; clone_size: many; v_call: TRBV6-5; cdr3_nt: TGTGCCAGCACCAACAGGGGGCTGAACACTGAAGCTTTCTTT; cdr3_aa: CASTNRGLNTEAFF
d_call: .; j_call: TRBJ1-1; clone_size: .; v_call: TRBV15; cdr3_nt: TGTGCCACCAGCAGAGGCGGGCGGGGGGTGAACACTGAAGCTTTCTTT; cdr3_aa: CATSRGGRGVNTEAFF
d_call: .; j_call: TRBJ1-2; clone_size: once; v_call: TRBV4-1; cdr3_nt: TGCGCCAGCAGCCCGCAGCTAGGCGACAGTACGAATGGCTACACCTTC; cdr3_aa: CASSPQLGDSTNGYTF
d_call: .; j_call: TRBJ1-5; clone_size: .; v_call: TRBV5-6; cdr3_nt: TGTGCCAGCAGCTTCACAGGCAACAATCAGCCCCAGCATTTT; cdr3_aa: CASSFTGNNQPQHF
d_call: .; j_call: TRBJ1-6; clone_size: few; v_call: TRBV7-8; cdr3_nt: TGTGCCAGCAGTTCCTCCCCCGGACCCCTCCACTTT; cdr3_aa: CASSSSPGPLHF
d_call: TRBD1; j_call: TRBJ2-7; clone_size: .; v_call: TRBV2; cdr3_nt: TGTGCCGGAAGACAGGGGGAGGACTACGAGCAGTACTTC; cdr3_aa: CAGRQGEDYEQYF
d_call: .; j_call: TRBJ1-6; clone_size: .; v_call: TRBV23-1; cdr3_nt: TGCGCCAGCAGAGTAGTCCAGGGCTTATCCCCACCCCTCCACTTT; cdr3_aa: CASRVVQGLSPPLHF
d_call: .; j_call: TRBJ1-2; clone_size: .; v_call: TRBV29-1; cdr3_nt: TGCAGCGTGGCGCGGAGTTATGGCTACACCTTC; cdr3_aa: CSVARSYGYTF
d_call: TRBD1; j_call: TRBJ1-1; clone_size: few; v_call: TRBV7-8; cdr3_nt: TGTGCCAGCAGCTTAACGACCGGGACAGCCTGGAACACTGAAGCTTTCTTT; cdr3_aa: CASSLTTGTAWNTEAFF
d_call: .; j_call: TRBJ1-1; clone_size: few; v_call: TRBV7-9; cdr3_nt: TGTGCCAGCACCCTAATCGCGAGGAACACTGAAGCTTTCTTT; cdr3_aa: CASTLIARNTEAFF
d_call: .; j_call: TRBJ1-1; clone_size: .; v_call: TRBV27; cdr3_nt: TGTGCCAGCAGTTTAGGGGCAGGGGTCACTGAAGCTTTCTTT; cdr3_aa: CASSLGAGVTEAFF
d_call: .; j_call: TRBJ1-6; clone_size: .; v_call: TRBV27; cdr3_nt: TGTGCCAGCAGTTTACAGGGTCTAATGGGATCACCCCTCCACTTT; cdr3_aa: CASSLQGLMGSPLHF
d_call: TRBD1; j_call: TRBJ1-5; clone_size: .; v_call: TRBV24-1; cdr3_nt: TGTGCCACCAGTGAGGGGACAGGTACAAGGGGGCAGCCCCAGCATTTT; cdr3_aa: CATSEGTGTRGQPQHF
d_call: .; j_call: TRBJ1-2; clone_size: .; v_call: TRBV19; cdr3_nt: TGTGCCAGTAGTATTGAAGAGGGAGGAGGCTACACCTTC; cdr3_aa: CASSIEEGGGYTF
d_call: TRBD1; j_call: TRBJ1-2; clone_size: .; v_call: TRBV6-1; cdr3_nt: TGTGCCAGCAGTGAAAGGGGACAGGGGGCCTATGGCTACACCTTC; cdr3_aa: CASSERGQGAYGYTF
d_call: .; j_call: TRBJ1-4; clone_size: .; v_call: TRBV6-1; cdr3_nt: TGTGCCAGCAGTGAGGGGACAAGTCGGAAACTGTTTTTT; cdr3_aa: CASSEGTSRKLFF
d_call: TRBD2; j_call: TRBJ2-2; clone_size: .; v_call: TRBV2; cdr3_nt: TGTGCCAGCACTCCGGGACTAGCTGGCGGGGAGCTGTTTTTT; cdr3_aa: CASTPGLAGGELFF
d_call: .; j_call: TRBJ1-5; clone_size: few; v_call: TRBV15; cdr3_nt: TGTGCCACCAGCAGAGATCCCGGAGAGCCCCAGCATTTT; cdr3_aa: CATSRDPGEPQHF
d_call: .; j_call: TRBJ2-2; clone_size: .; v_call: TRBV5-4; cdr3_nt: TGTGCCAGCAGCTTGGTAGGGGTTAACACCGGGGAGCTGTTTTTT; cdr3_aa: CASSLVGVNTGELFF
d_call: TRBD1; j_call: TRBJ1-5; clone_size: few; v_call: TRBV19; cdr3_nt: TGTGCCAGTAGTAGAAGGACAGGGATGGTCCCGGGCAATCAGCCCCAGCATTTT; cdr3_aa: CASSRRTGMVPGNQPQHF
d_call: TRBD2; j_call: TRBJ2-3; clone_size: .; v_call: TRBV12-3/TRBV12-4; cdr3_nt: TGTGCCAGCAGTCCACAGCGGGGGGGGCAGTATTTT; cdr3_aa: CASSPQRGGQYF
d_call: TRBD1; j_call: TRBJ1-1; clone_size: .; v_call: TRBV5-4; cdr3_nt: TGTGCCAGTGGACAGGGGCCTATGAACACTGAAGCTTTCTTT; cdr3_aa: CASGQGPMNTEAFF
d_call: TRBD1; j_call: TRBJ1-1; clone_size: .; v_call: TRBV7-3; cdr3_nt: TGTGCCAGCAGCTTAACGAGGCAGGGGGCGGGAAACACTGAAGCTTTCTTT; cdr3_aa: CASSLTRQGAGNTEAFF
d_call: .; j_call: TRBJ2-5; clone_size: .; v_call: TRBV2; cdr3_nt: TGTGCCAGCAGTGCCACCGGGACATCGTTCCAAGAGACCCAGTACTTC; cdr3_aa: CASSATGTSFQETQYF
d_call: TRBD1; j_call: TRBJ1-4; clone_size: .; v_call: TRBV7-9; cdr3_nt: TGTGCCAGCAGCGCCCGACAGGGGAGGACTAATGAAAAACTGTTTTTT; cdr3_aa: CASSARQGRTNEKLFF
d_call: TRBD2; j_call: TRBJ2-7; clone_size: .; v_call: TRBV5-1; cdr3_nt: TGCGCCAGCAGCTTGGATGGCGGGGGGGCCGCGTCCTACGAGCAGTACTTC; cdr3_aa: CASSLDGGGAASYEQYF
d_call: .; j_call: TRBJ2-2; clone_size: .; v_call: TRBV5-1; cdr3_nt: TGCGCCAGCAGGCCGGGGGACGACACCGGGGAGCTGTTTTTT; cdr3_aa: CASRPGDDTGELFF
d_call: .; j_call: TRBJ1-2; clone_size: few; v_call: TRBV9; cdr3_nt: TGTGCCAGCAGTCCCCGCCTGAGAGACTATGGCTACACCTTC; cdr3_aa: CASSPRLRDYGYTF
d_call: .; j_call: TRBJ1-5; clone_size: .; v_call: TRBV6-1; cdr3_nt: TGTGCCAGCAGTGAAAGTGGCCCATATCAGCCCCAGCATTTT; cdr3_aa: CASSESGPYQPQHF
d_call: .; j_call: TRBJ1-2; clone_size: .; v_call: TRBV5-1; cdr3_nt: TGCGCCAGCAGGTTAGACGGGAACTATGGCTACACCTTC; cdr3_aa: CASRLDGNYGYTF
d_call: .; j_call: TRBJ1-6; clone_size: .; v_call: TRBV4-1; cdr3_nt: TGCGCCAGCAGCCAAGACTCCACGGGTGTCGGTTCACCCCTCCACTTT; cdr3_aa: CASSQDSTGVGSPLHF
d_call: .; j_call: TRBJ1-1; clone_size: .; v_call: TRBV18; cdr3_nt: TGTGCCAGCTCACTGGACAGCCTGAACACTGAAGCTTTCTTT; cdr3_aa: CASSLDSLNTEAFF
d_call: .; j_call: TRBJ1-5; clone_size: .; v_call: TRBV12-5; cdr3_nt: TGTGCTCCTGACAGACGCAATCAGCCCCAGCATTTT; cdr3_aa: CAPDRRNQPQHF
d_call: TRBD1; j_call: TRBJ2-2; clone_size: .; v_call: TRBV27; cdr3_nt: TGTGCCAGCAGGACAGGGGCTACCGGGGAGCTGTTTTTT; cdr3_aa: CASRTGATGELFF
d_call: .; j_call: TRBJ1-1; clone_size: .; v_call: TRBV5-4; cdr3_nt: TGTGCCGCGCGAAGGGGCGGGGGTGTGAACACTGAAGCTTTCTTT; cdr3_aa: CAARRGGGVNTEAFF
d_call: .; j_call: TRBJ1-4; clone_size: .; v_call: TRBV6-1; cdr3_nt: TGTGCCAGCAGTGAAGTTGACACGAGTGCAACTAATGAAAAACTGTTTTTT; cdr3_aa: CASSEVDTSATNEKLFF
d_call: TRBD2; j_call: TRBJ2-3; clone_size: .; v_call: TRBV2; cdr3_nt: TGTGCCAGCACTCCCGGCCCACTAGCGGCTTATACGCAGTATTTT; cdr3_aa: CASTPGPLAAYTQYF